This T cell receptor (beta chain) was retrieved from a study of blood T cell repertoires in COVID-19. Assay used: immunoSEQ multiplex PCR; TCRdb lists only in-frame clones, some missing. The sample yields 270,000 or so clones, about four fifths seen once. This clone came up a few times. J lost 0 bases, V lost 1 base, and 17 bases had no gene match. The CDR3 totals 20 residues. Germline CDR1 and CDR2: MNHEY and SVGEGT. This clonotype was sampled from a woman in her sixties or seventies with active or convalescent COVID-19. J is TRBJ2-7 and V is TRBV6-2 or TRBV6-3; 8 positions agree with TRBD2. The sequenced sample was peripheral blood. CDR3 in amino acids: CASSYWASGSGGLISYEQYF. CDR3 bases: TGTGCCAGCAGTTACTGGGCCTCCGGGAGCGGGGGATTGATCTCCTACGAGCAGTACTTC.